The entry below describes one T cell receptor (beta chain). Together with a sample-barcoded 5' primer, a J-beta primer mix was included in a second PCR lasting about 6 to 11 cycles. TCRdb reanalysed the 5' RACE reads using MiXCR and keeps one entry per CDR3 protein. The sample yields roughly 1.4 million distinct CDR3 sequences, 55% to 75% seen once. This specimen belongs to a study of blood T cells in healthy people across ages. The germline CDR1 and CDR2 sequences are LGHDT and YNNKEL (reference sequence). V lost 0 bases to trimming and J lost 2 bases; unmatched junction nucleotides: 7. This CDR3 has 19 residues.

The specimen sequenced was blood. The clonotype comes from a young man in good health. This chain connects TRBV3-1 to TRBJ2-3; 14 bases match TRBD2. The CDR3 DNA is TGTGCCAGCAGCCAAGATAAGACTAGCGGGGGGGCCGTCACAGATACGCAGTATTTT. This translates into CASSQDKTSGGAVTDTQYF.